This T cell receptor (beta chain) was observed in a study of T cell therapy after organ transplantation. Profiling relied on immunoSEQ multiplex PCR, and the TCRdb table lists in-frame clones only, not all of them. The repertoire has 40,000 to 60,000 clones, 94% of them found once; the top ten carry about 3.1%. Note on this clone: Its antigen is unidentified.

Looked up from germline, CDR1 is KGHSH and CDR2 is LQKENI. The CDR3 runs to 14 residues. Deletions cut 2 bases from V and 4 bases from J, with 11 bases between. This chain connects TRBV18 to TRBJ1-2; no definite D call. The source of this sequence is a human patient who had received a solid organ transplant and had CMV disease. The input for sequencing was CD8+ T cells from blood, taken before autologous CMV-specific T cell therapy. The CDR3 nucleotides are TGTGCCAGCTCACCAGAGGACGCACTCTATGGCTACACCTTC. Encoded protein: CASSPEDALYGYTF.